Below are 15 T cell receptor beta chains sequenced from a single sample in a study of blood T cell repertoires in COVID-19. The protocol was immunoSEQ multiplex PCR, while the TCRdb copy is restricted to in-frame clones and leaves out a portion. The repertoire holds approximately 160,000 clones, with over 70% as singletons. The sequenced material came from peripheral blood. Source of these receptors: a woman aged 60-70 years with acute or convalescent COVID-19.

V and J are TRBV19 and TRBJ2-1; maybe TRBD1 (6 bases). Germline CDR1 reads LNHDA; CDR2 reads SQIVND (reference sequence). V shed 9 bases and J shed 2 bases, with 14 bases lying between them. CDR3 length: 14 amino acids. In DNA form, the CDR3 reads TGTGCCAGCAAGGGGGTTAAAACCTACAATGAGCAGTTCTTC. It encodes CASKGVKTYNEQFF.

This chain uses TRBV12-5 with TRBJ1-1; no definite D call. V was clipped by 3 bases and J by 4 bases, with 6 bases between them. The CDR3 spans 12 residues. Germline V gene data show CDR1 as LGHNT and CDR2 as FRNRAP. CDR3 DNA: TGTGCTAGTGGTTTTCACAGCACTGAAGCTTTCTTT. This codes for CASGFHSTEAFF.

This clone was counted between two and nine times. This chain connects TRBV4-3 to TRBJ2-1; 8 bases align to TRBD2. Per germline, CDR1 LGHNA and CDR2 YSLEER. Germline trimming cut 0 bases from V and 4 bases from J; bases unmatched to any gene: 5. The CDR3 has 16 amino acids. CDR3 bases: TGCGCCAGCAGCCAAGATGGTCGGGGGGGTTACAATGAGCAGTTCTTC. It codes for CASSQDGRGGYNEQFF.

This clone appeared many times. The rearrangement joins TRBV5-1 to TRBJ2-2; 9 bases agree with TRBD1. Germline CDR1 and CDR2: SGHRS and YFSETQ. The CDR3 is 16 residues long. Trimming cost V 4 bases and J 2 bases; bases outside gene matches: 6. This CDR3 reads CASSGTGMRNTGELFF. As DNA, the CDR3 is TGCGCCAGCAGCGGGACAGGGATGAGAAACACCGGGGAGCTGTTTTTT.

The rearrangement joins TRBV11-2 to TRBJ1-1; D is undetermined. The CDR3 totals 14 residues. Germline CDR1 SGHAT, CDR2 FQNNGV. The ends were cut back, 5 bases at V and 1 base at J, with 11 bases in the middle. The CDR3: CASSTYSENTEAFF. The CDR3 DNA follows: TGTGCCAGCAGCACGTACAGTGAGAACACTGAAGCTTTCTTT.

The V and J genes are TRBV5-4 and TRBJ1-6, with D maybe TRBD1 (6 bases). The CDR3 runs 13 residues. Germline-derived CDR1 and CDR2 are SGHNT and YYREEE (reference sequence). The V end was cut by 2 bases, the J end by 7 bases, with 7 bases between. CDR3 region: CASSFQGNSPLHF. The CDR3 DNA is TGTGCCAGCAGCTTCCAGGGGAATTCACCCCTCCACTTT.

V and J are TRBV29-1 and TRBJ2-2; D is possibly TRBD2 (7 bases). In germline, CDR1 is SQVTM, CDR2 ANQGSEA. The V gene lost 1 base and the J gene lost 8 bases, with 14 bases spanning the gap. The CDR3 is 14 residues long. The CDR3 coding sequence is TGCAGCGTTGAAGGGGCGGGGGCAGCAGGGGAGCTGTTTTTT. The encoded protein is CSVEGAGAAGELFF.

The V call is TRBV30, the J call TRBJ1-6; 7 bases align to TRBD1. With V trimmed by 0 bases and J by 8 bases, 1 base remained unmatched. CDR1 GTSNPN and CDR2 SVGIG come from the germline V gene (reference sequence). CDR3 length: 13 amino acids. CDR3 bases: TGTGCCTGGAGTGTACAGGGGTATTCACCCCTCCACTTT. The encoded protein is CAWSVQGYSPLHF.

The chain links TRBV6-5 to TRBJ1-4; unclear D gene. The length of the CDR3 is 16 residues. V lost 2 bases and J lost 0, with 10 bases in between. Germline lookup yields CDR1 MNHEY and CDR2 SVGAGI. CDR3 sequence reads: CASSYGGLTTNEKLFF. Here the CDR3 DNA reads TGTGCCAGCAGTTACGGAGGGCTAACAACTAATGAAAAACTGTTTTTT.

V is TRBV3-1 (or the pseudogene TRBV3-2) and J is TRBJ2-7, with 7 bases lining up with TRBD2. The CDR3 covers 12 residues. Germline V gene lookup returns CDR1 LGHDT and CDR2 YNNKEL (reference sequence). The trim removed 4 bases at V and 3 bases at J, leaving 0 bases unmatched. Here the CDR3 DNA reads TGTGCCAGCAGCCGCGGGGGCTACGAGCAGTACTTC. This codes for CASSRGGYEQYF.

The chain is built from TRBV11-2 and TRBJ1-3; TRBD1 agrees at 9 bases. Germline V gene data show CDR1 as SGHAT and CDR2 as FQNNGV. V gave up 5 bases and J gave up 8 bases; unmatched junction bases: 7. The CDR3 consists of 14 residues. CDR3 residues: CASSPTGGAYTIYF. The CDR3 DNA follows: TGTGCCAGCAGCCCCACAGGGGGCGCATACACCATATATTTT.

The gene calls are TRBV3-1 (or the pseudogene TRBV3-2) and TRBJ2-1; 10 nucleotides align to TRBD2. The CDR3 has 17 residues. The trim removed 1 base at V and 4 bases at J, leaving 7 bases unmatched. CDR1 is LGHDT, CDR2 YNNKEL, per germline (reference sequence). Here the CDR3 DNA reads TGTGCCAGCAGCCAAGCCCCCCTAGCGGGGGCTTACAATGAGCAGTTCTTC. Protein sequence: CASSQAPLAGAYNEQFF.

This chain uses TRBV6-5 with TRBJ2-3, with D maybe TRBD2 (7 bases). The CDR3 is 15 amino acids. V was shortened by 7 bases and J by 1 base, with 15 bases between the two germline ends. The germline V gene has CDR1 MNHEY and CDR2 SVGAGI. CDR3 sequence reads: CASIYGGRGTDTQYF. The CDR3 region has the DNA TGTGCCAGCATATACGGGGGGCGGGGCACAGATACGCAGTATTTT.

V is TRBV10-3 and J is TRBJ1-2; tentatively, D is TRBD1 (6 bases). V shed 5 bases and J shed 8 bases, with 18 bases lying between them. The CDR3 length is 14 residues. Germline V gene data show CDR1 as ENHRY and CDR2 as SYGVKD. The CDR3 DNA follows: TGTGCCATCAGTCTCATTGGGGGGGGCGACGGCTACACCTTC. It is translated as CAISLIGGGDGYTF.

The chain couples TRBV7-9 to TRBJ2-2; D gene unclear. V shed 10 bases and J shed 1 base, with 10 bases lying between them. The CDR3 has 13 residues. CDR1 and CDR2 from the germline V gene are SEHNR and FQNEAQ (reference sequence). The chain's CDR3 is CAMRRMNTGELFF. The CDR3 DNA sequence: TGTGCCATGAGGCGGATGAACACCGGGGAGCTGTTTTTT.